This T cell receptor beta chain emerged from a study of T cell repertoires in cytomegalovirus infection. Study information: Shared public TCR beta signatures pointed to both CMV infection and a matching HLA type.

The CDR3 spans 13 residues. The V end lost 6 bases, the J end lost 7 bases, and 13 bases lay between the germline ends. The germline gives CDR1 MNHEY, CDR2 SVGEGT. Regarding the study as a whole: Across the ex vivo response, the dominant clonotypes were HLA-C-restricted CMV-specific TCR beta clonotypes. Summed frequency of public TCR beta families distinguished CMV carriers with the relevant HLA.

TCRdb passed the reads through MiXCR, listing each CDR3 protein once. The table has over 300,000 distinct CDR3 sequences, 15% to 20% seen once. With regard to this clonotype: Its cognate antigen is unknown.

Sequenced: PBMCs. The clonotype originates from a human donor in good health (CMV status not recorded). Some clones in this sample may be carry-over from other donors' samples. This chain connects TRBV6-2 or TRBV6-3 to TRBJ2-1; D unclear. The CDR3 coding sequence is TGTGCCAGCAGACGGCCGCCCGGGAATGAGCAGTTCTTC. As protein: CASRRPPGNEQFF.